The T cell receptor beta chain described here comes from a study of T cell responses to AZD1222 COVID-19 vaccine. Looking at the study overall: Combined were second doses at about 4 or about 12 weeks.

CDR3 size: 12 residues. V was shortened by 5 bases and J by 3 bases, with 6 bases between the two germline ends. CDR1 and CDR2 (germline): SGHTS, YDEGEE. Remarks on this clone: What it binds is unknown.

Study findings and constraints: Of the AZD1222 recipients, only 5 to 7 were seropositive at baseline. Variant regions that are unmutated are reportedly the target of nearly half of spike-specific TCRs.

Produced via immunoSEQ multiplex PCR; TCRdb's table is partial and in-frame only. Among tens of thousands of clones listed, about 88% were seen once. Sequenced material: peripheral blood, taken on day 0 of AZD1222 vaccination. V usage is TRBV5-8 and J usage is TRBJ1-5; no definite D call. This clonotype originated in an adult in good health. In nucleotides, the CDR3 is TGTGCCAGCAGTGTGGACAATCAGCCCCAGCATTTT. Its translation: CASSVDNQPQHF.